This T cell receptor beta chain was identified during a study of T cells in Graves' hyperthyroidism and ophthalmopathy. CDR1 is SGHAT, CDR2 FQDESV, per germline (reference sequence). V lost 1 base to trimming and J lost 2 bases, with 15 bases between them. The CDR3 has 17 residues. This clonotype was recorded many times. In patients aged 18 to 65, hyperthyroidism was newly diagnosed, with duration under 2 months. RNA transcripts gave rise to amplified TCR beta CDR3 regions. With the HTBI primer set, the TCR CDR3 went through a first round of RT-PCR. MiXCR was run by TCRdb on the multiplex PCR reads, yielding one entry per CDR3 protein. The sample yields about 720,000 distinct CDR3 sequences, over 15% seen once.

This sequence was found in a woman in her fifties or sixties with Graves' hyperthyroidism that later progressed to Graves' ophthalmopathy. Sample: blood. The chain recombines TRBV11-1 with TRBJ1-3, with D perhaps matching TRBD1 (5 bases). CDR3 nucleotides: TGTGCCAGCAGCTTAGAGGGACGGACATCCACTGGAAACACCATATATTTT. As protein: CASSLEGRTSTGNTIYF.